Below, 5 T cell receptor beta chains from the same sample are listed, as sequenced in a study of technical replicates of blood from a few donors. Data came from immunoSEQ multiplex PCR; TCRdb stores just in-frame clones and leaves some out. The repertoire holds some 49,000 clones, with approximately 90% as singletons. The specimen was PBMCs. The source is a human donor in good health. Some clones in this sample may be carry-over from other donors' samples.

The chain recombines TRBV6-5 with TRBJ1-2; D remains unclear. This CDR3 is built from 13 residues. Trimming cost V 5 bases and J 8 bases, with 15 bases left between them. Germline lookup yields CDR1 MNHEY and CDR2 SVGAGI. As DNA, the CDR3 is TGTGCCAGCAGTATGTCCGGCCCGGGGGGCTACACCTTC. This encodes CASSMSGPGGYTF.

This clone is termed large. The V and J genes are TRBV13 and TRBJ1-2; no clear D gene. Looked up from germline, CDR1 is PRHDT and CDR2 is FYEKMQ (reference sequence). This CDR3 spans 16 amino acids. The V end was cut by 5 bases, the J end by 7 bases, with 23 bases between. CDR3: CASSPRRLGEVAGYTF. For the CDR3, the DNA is TGTGCCAGCAGCCCCAGACGGCTCGGGGAAGTAGCTGGCTACACCTTC. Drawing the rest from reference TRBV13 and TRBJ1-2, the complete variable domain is AAGVIQSPRHLIKEKRETATLKCYPIPRHDTVYWYQQGPGQDPQFLISFYEKMQSDKGSIPDRFSAQQFSDYHSELNMSSLELGDSALYFCASSPRRLGEVAGYTFGSGTRLTVV.

CDR3 loop: CASRGTATNEKLFF. The CDR3 region has the DNA TGTGCCAGCAGAGGGACAGCAACTAATGAAAAACTGTTTTTT. J is TRBJ1-4 and V is TRBV2; 7 bases match TRBD1. This CDR3 spans 14 amino acids. V shed 6 bases and J 0 bases; nucleotides not matched to a gene: 1. Germline CDR1 SNHLY, CDR2 FYNNEI.

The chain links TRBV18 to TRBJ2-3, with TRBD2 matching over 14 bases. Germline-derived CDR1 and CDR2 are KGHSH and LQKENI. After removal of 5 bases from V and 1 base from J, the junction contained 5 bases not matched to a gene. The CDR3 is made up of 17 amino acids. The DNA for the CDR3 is TGTGCCAGCTCAGCTGGGACTAGCGGGAGTGGCACAGATACGCAGTATTTT. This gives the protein CASSAGTSGSGTDTQYF.

In DNA form, the CDR3 reads TGTGCCAGCAGTTACTCACCACAGAAAAACACTGAAGCTTTCTTT. This sequence encodes CASSYSPQKNTEAFF. This rearrangement joins TRBV6-5 to TRBJ1-1; D is ambiguous. V gave up 0 bases and J gave up 2 bases, with 10 bases separating them. The germline V gene has CDR1 MNHEY and CDR2 SVGAGI. CDR3 length: 15 amino acids.